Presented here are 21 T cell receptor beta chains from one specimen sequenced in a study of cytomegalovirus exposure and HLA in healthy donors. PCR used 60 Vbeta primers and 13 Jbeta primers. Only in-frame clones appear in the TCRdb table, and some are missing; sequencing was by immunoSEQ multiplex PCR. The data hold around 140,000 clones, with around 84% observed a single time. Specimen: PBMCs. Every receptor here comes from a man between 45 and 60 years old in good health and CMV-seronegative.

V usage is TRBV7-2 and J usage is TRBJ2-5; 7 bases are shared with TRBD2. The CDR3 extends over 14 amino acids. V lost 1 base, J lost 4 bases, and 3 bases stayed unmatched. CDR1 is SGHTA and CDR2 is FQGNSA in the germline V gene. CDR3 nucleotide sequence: TGTGCCAGCAGCTTAGTGGGACTAAGAGAGACCCAGTACTTC. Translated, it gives CASSLVGLRETQYF.

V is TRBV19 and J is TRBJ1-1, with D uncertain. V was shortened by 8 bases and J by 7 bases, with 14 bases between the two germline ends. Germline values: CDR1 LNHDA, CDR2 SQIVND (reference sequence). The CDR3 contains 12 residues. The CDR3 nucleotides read TGTGCCAGTCATGTCCTTCACGGTGAAGCTTTCTTT. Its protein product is CASHVLHGEAFF.

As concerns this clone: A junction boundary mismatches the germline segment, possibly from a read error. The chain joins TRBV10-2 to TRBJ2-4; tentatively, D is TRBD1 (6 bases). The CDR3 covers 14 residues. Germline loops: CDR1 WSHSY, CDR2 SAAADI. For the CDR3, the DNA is TGCGCCAGCAATGAGGGGGAGACCAAAAACATTCAGTACTTC. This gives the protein CASNEGETKNIQYF.

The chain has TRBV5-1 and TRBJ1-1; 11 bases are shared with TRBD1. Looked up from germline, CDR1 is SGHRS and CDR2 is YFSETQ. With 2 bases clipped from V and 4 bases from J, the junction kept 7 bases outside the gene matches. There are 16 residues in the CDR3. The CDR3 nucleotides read TGCGCCAGCAGCTTACGGACAGGGGGCGCGGGCACTGAAGCTTTCTTT. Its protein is CASSLRTGGAGTEAFF.

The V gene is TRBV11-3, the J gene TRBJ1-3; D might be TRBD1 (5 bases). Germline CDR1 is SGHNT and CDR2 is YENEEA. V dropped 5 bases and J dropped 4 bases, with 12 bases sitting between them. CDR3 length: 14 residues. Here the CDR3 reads CASSVETAGNTIYF. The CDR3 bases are TGTGCCAGCAGCGTCGAGACAGCCGGAAACACCATATATTTT.

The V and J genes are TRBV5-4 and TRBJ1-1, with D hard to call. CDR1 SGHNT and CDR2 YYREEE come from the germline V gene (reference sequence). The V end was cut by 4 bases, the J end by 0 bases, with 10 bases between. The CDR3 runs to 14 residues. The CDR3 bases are TGTGCCAGCAGCCCGGAGCCGTTGAACACTGAAGCTTTCTTT. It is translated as CASSPEPLNTEAFF.

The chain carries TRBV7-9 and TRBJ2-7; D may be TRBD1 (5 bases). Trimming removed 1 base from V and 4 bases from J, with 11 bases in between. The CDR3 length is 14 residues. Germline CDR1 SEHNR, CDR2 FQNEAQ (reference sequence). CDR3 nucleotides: TGTGCCAGCAGCTTAGATGCAGGGTTATACGAGCAGTACTTC. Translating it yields CASSLDAGLYEQYF. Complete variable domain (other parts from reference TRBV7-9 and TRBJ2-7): DTGVSQNPRHKITKRGQNVTFRCDPISEHNRLYWYRQTLGQGPEFLTYFQNEAQLEKSRLLSDRFSAERPKGSFSTLEIQRTEQGDSAMYLCASSLDAGLYEQYFGPGTRLTVT.

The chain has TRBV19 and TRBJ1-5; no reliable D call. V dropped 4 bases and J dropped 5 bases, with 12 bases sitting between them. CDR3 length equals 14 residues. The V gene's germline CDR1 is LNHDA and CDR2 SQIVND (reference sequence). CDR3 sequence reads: CASSKSPEDQPQHF. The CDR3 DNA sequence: TGTGCCAGTAGTAAGTCCCCTGAGGATCAGCCCCAGCATTTT.

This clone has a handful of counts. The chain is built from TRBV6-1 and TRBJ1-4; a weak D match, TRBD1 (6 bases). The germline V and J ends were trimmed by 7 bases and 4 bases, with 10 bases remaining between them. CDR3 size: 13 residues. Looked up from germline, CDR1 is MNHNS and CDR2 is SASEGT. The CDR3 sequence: CASTGQINEKLFF. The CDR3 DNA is TGTGCCAGCACCGGACAGATTAATGAAAAACTGTTTTTT.

The chain's CDR3 is CASSASGERYEQYF. CDR3 coding DNA: TGTGCCAGCAGTGCCTCGGGGGAGAGGTACGAGCAGTACTTC. J is TRBJ2-5 and V is TRBV6-6, with D possibly being TRBD2 (6 bases). The DNA end favors TRBJ2-7, so the J call may be wrong. Germline V gives CDR1 MNHNY, CDR2 SVGAGI (reference sequence). This CDR3 is 14 amino acids long.

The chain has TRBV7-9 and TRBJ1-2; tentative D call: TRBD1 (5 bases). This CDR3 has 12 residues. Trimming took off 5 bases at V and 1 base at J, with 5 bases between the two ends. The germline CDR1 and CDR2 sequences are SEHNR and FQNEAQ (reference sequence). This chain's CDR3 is CASSDSNYGYTF. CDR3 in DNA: TGTGCCAGCAGCGACAGTAACTATGGCTACACCTTC.

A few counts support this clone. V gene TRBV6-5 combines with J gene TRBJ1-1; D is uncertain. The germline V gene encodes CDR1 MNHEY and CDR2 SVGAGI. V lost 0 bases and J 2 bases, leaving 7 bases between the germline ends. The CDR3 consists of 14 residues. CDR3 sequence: CASSYSTTNTEAFF. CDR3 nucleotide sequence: TGTGCCAGCAGTTACTCGACGACTAACACTGAAGCTTTCTTT.

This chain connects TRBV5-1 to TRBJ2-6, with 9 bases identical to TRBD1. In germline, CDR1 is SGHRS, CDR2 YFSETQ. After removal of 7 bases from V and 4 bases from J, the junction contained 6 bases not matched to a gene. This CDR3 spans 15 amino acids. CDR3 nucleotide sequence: TGCGCCAGCGGCACAGGGGGCGCAGGGGCCAACGTCCTGACTTTC. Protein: CASGTGGAGANVLTF.

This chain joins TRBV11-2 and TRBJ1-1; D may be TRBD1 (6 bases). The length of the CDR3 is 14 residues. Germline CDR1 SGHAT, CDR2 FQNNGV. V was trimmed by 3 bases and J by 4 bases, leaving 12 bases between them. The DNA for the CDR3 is TGTGCCAGCAGCTTCCAGGTAGGGGGCACTGAAGCTTTCTTT. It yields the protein CASSFQVGGTEAFF.

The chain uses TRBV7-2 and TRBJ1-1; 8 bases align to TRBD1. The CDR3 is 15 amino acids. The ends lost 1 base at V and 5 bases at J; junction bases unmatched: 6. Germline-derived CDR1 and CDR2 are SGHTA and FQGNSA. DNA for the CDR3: TGTGCCAGCAGCTTAGGGACAGGGAGGAGGACTGAAGCTTTCTTT. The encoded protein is CASSLGTGRRTEAFF.

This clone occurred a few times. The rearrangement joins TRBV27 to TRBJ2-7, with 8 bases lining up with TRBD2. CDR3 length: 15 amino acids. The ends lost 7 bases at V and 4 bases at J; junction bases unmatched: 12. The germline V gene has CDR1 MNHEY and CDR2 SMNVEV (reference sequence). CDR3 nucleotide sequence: TGTGCCAGCATCGCTCGGGGGGGATTAGGATACGAGCAGTACTTC. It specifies CASIARGGLGYEQYF.

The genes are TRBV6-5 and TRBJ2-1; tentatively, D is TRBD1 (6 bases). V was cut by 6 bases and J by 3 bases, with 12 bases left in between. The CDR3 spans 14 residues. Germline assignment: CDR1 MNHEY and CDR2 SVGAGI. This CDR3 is CASRTPGHYNEQFF. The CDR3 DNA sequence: TGTGCCAGCAGAACACCGGGACACTACAATGAGCAGTTCTTC.

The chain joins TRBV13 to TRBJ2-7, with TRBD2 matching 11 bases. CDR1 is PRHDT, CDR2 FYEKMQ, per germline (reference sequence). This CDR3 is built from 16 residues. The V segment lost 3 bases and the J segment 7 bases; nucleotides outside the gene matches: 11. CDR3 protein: CASSFGLAGTSGEQYF. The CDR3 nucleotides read TGTGCCAGCAGCTTCGGACTAGCGGGTACGTCGGGGGAGCAGTACTTC.

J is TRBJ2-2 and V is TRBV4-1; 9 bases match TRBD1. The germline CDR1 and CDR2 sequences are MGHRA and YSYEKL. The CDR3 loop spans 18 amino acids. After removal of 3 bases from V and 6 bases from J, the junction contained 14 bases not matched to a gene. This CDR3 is CASSQTGTGMGPPGELFF. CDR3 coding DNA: TGCGCCAGCAGCCAGACCGGGACAGGGATGGGTCCACCCGGGGAGCTGTTTTTT.

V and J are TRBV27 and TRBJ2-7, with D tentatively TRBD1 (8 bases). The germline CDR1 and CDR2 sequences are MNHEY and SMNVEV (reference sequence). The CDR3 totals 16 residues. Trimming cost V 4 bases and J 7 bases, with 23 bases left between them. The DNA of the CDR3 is TGTGCCAGCAGTTCGACCCGACAGGGGAGGGCGCGGGAGCAGTACTTC. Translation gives CASSSTRQGRAREQYF.

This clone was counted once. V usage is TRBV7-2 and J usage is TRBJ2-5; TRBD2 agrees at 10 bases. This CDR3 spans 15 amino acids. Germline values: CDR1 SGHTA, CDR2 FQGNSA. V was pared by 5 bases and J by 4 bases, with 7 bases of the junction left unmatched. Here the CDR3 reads CASSPLGLATETQYF. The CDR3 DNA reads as TGTGCCAGCAGCCCCCTGGGACTAGCGACAGAGACCCAGTACTTC.